This T cell receptor (beta chain) was sequenced during a study of CD8+ T cells in alopecia areata. Study-wide results and caveats: With tofacitinib ongoing, many expanded lesional clones persisted in both scalp and blood.

cDNA reverse transcribed from extracted RNA served as the sequencing template. Profiled with immunoSEQ multiplex PCR; TCRdb holds only in-frame clones, not every one. This table has 90,000 or so clones, around 47% appearing once. The germline CDR1 and CDR2 sequences are SGHRS and YFSETQ. V was pared by 2 bases and J by 5 bases, with 14 bases between. This CDR3 has 14 residues. Treatment reported: oral pan-JAK inhibitor, 5-10 mg twice daily. Worth noting for this clone: Its antigen is not identified.

The sequences come from CD8+ T cells sorted from blood, collected at week 24, from a patient treated with tofacitinib. V and J are TRBV5-1 and TRBJ2-7; D is ambiguous. The TCR comes from a human donor with alopecia areata. The CDR3 protein is CASSFDQARNEQYF. The CDR3 DNA is TGCGCCAGCAGCTTTGACCAGGCCCGCAACGAGCAGTACTTC.